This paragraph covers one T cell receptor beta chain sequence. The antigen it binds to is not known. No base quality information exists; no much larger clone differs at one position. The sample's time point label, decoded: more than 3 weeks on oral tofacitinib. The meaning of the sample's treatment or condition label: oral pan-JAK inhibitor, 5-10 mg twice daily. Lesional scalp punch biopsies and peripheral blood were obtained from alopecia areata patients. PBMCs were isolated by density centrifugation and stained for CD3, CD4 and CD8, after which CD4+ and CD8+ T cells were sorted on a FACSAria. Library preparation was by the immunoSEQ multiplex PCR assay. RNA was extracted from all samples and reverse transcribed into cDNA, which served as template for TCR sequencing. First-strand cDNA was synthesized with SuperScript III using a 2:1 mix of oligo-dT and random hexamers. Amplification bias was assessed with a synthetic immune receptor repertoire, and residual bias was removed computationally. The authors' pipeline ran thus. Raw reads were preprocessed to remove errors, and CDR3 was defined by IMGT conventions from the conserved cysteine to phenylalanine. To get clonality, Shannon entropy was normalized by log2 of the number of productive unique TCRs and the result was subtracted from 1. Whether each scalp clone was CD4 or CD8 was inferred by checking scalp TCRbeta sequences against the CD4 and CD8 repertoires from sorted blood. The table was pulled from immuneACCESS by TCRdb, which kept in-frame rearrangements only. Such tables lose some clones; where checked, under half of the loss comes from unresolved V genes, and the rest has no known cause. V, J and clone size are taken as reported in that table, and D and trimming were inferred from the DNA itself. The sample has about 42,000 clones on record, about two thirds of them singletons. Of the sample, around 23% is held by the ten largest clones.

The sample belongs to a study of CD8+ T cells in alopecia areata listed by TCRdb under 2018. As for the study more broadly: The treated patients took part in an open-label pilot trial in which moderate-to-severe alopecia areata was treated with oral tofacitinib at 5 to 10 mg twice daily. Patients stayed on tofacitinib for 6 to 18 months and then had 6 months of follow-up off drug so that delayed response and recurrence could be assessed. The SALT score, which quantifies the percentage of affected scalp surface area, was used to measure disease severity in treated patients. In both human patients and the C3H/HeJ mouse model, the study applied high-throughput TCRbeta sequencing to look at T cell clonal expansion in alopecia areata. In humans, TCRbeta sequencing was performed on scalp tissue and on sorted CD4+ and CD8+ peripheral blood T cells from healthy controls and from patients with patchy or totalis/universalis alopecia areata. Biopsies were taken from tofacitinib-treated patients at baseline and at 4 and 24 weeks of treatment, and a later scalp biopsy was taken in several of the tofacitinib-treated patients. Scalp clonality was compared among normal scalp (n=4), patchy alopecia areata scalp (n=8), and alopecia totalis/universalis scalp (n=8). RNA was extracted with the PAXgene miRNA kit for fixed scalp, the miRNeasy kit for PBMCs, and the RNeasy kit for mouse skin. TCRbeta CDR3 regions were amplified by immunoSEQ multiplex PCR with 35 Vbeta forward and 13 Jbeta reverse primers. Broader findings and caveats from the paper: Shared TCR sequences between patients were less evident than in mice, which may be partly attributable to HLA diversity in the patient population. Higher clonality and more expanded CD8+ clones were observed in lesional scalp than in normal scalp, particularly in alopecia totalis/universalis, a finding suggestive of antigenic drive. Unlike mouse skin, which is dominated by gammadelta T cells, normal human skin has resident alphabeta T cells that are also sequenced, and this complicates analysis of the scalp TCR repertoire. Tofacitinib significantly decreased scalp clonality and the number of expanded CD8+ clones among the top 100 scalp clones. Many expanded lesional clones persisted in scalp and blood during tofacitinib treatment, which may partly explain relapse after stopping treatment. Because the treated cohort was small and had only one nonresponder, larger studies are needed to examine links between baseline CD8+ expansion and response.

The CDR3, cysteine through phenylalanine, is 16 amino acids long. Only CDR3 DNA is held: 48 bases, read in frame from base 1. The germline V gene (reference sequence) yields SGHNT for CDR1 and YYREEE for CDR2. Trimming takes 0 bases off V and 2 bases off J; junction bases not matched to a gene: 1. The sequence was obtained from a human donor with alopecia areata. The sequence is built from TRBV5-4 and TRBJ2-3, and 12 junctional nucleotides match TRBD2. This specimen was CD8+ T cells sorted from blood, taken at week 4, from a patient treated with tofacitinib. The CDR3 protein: CASSLGLAGATDTQYF. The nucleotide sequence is TGTGCCAGCAGCTTGGGACTAGCGGGGGCCACAGATACGCAGTATTTT.